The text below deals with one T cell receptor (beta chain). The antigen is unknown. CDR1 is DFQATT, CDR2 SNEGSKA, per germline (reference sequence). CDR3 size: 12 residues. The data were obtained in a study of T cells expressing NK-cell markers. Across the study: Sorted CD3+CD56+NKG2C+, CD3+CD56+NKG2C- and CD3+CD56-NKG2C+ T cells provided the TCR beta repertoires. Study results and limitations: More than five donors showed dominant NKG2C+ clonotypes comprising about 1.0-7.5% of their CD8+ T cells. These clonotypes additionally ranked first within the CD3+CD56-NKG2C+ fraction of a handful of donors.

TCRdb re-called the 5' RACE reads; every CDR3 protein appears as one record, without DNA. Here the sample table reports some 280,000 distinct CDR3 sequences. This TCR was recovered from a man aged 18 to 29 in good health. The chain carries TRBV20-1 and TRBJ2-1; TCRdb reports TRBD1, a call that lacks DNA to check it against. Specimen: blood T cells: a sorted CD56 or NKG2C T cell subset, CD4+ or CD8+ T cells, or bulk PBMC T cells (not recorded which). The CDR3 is CSARKGAREQFF.